This T cell receptor beta chain emerged from a study of shared clonotypes between healthy human individuals. The V and J ends lost 4 bases and 5 bases respectively, with 19 bases between them. From germline, CDR1 is SGHDT and CDR2 YYEEEE. The CDR3 runs to 15 residues. Sequencing was performed with immunoSEQ multiplex PCR; in TCRdb, only in-frame clones are kept and a portion is missing. The data contain millions of clones, about 92% of them singletons. The sequenced sample consisted of naive CD4+ T cells from PBMCs. Subset here: CD45RA+ positively selected. The chain uses TRBV5-6 and TRBJ2-7; D tentatively reads TRBD1 or TRBD2 (6 bases each). The receptor's source is a young man in good health. Some clones in this sample may be carry-over from other donors' samples. DNA for the CDR3: TGTGCCAGCAGCCCCAGGACTGCCGGGGGCCACGAGCAGTACTTC. Translating gives CASSPRTAGGHEQYF.